This T cell receptor beta chain was identified in a study of T cells in Graves' hyperthyroidism and ophthalmopathy (dated by TCRdb to about 2019). About the full investigation: Peripheral blood samples were taken at initial diagnosis, before any treatment was given. TCR V-J signatures able to tell the groups apart were searched for in a discovery cohort of approximately 95 patients, of whom under 45 had Graves' ophthalmopathy and roughly 58 had stable Graves' hyperthyroidism. Prospective prediction of ophthalmopathy was tested in an independent validation cohort of about 19 hyperthyroidism patients and some 17 patients who later progressed to ophthalmopathy. The approximately 100 discovery patients were divided at random into training and test sets in a 7:3 ratio. In addition, the study compared T-cell repertoires in thyroid tissue and in blood from a handful of Graves' hyperthyroidism patients. After sampling, hyperthyroidism patients received methimazole starting at 30 mg daily, and ophthalmopathy patients received high-dose intravenous methylprednisolone. The paper describes TCR Vbeta CDR3 sequencing of 140 or so peripheral blood samples, made up of 43 ophthalmopathy patients, 70 to 75 hyperthyroidism patients and roughly 17 progressor patients.

Amplification of TCR beta CDR3 regions was carried out from RNA transcripts. A first-round RT-PCR of the TCR CDR3 used the HTBI primer set with the Qiagen OneStep RT-PCR kit. A second multiplex PCR round built the libraries, followed by size selection and purification. The libraries were sequenced on an Illumina HiSeq2000 using paired-end 100 bp reads. From the authors' description of their analysis: Raw data were processed with SOAPnuke, discarding reads with adapters, uncalled bases, mean Phred below 15, or no exact constant-primer or identifier match. High-quality paired reads were merged with COPE v1.2.5, and unique nucleotide sequences were defined as clonotypes. MiTCR v1.1 was used to align clonotypes to the IMGT TRBV, TRBD and TRBJ reference segments. The analysis was restricted to V-J combinations with a frequency above 0.0001, which together covered 99.2% of the repertoires. A TCS score was defined as the ratio between F50 (clonal expansion) and ExV (chaos), using BLOSUM62-based TCRdist between CDR3 peptides within each V-J. Welch's t-statistics and random forest reduced 450 to 600 V-J features to 10 to 15, which were used in a naive Bayes classifier (R e1071). Using fastp at Q25 and MiXCR, TCRdb reprocessed the public reads and kept productive beta chains. Every entry covers one CDR3 protein and lists the most common genes and DNA from its rows. The V and J calls here are based on TCRdb, not the publication. For this sample the table gives a few hundred thousand distinct CDR3 sequences, of which about 16% were detected only once. Clones ranked in the top ten supply approximately 32% of the sample.

General study outcomes and caveats: A model built on a 13 V-J signature distinguished ophthalmopathy from stable hyperthyroidism, reaching around 90% sensitivity and under 84% specificity in cross-validation and 80%/75% in testing. Blood samples also contained most of the expanded thyroid clonotypes (frequency above 0.001), which suggests that blood repertoires may reflect thyroid immune responses. Sample size was not statistically predetermined, and investigators were not blinded to group allocation. In validation, progression to ophthalmopathy was predicted by the model with around 70% sensitivity and just over 72% specificity, a median of about 6 months before onset.

This clonotype has ten or more counts. Its recognized antigen is unknown. No qualities accompany the bases; no much larger clone lies one base away. The CDR3 runs 14 amino acids, cysteine and phenylalanine included. CDR3 DNA only is kept here, 42 bases in frame from base 1. Ends trimmed: V by 10 bases, J by 3 bases; bases unmatched to a gene: 7. Stable Graves' hyperthyroidism was defined as no progression to ophthalmopathy during 18 months of follow-up. Hyperthyroidism patients were newly diagnosed, with disease duration under 2 months, and aged 18 to 65 years. Exclusion was applied to patients with uncontrolled infections, other autoimmune diseases, pregnancy or lactation. Diagnoses relied on clinical symptoms, serum thyroxine and TRAb, thyroid ultrasound and orbital computed tomography. PBMCs were separated from under 12 ml of fresh peripheral blood using Ficoll-Paque density gradient centrifugation. Total RNA was extracted with Trizol reagent, and quality was checked on an Agilent 2100 Bioanalyzer.

This chain is built from TRBV12-3 or TRBV12-4 and TRBJ2-3, with TRBD1 matching 10 junction bases. Sequenced: blood. This clonotype was sampled from a woman aged 25 to 39 with Graves' hyperthyroidism. The DNA reads TGTGCCACCTTGGACAGGGGGAGTACAGATACGCAGTATTTT. It specifies CATLDRGSTDTQYF.